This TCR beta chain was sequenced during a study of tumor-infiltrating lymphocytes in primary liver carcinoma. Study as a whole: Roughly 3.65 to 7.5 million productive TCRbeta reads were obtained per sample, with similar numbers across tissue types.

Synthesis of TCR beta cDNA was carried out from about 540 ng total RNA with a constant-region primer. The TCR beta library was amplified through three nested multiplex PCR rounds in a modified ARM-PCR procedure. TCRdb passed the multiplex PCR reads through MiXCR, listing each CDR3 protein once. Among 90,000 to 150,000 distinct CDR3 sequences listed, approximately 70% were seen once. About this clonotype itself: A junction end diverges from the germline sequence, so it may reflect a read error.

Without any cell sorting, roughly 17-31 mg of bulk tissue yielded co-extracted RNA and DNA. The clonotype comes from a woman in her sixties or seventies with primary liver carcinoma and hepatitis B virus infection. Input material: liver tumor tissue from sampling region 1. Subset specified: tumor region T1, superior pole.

CDR3 amino acids: CACSLDPRRGEHRGAVF. The CDR3 DNA sequence: TGTGCCTGCAGCTTAGACCCCCGAAGGGGCGAACACCGGGGAGCTGTTTTT. The V gene is TRBV11-2, the J gene TRBJ2-2, with D possibly being TRBD1 or TRBD2 (5 bases each). Germline V gene sequence: CDR1 SGHAT, CDR2 FQNNGV. The CDR3 sequence is 17 residues long.